These 10 T cell receptor beta chains were all obtained from the same sample, sequenced in a study of blood T cell repertoires in COVID-19. Method: immunoSEQ multiplex PCR; TCRdb's copy keeps in-frame clones and lacks some. The table lists about 78,000 clones, less than 95% of them singletons, with 0.8% to 1.3% in the top ten. Sequenced material: peripheral blood. These receptors were collected from a woman aged 45-59 years in a cohort sampled during active COVID-19.

V gene TRBV18 combines with J gene TRBJ1-5; 10 bases match TRBD1. The CDR3 is made up of 15 amino acids. Germline-derived CDR1 and CDR2 are KGHSH and LQKENI. V was clipped by 1 base and J by 5 bases; unmatched bases: 2. Here the CDR3 reads CASSPLGTGDQPQHF. The DNA of the CDR3 is TGTGCCAGCTCACCACTAGGGACAGGGGATCAGCCCCAGCATTTT. Drawing the rest from reference TRBV18 and TRBJ1-5, the complete variable domain is NAGVMQNPRHLVRRRGQEARLRCSPMKGHSHVYWYRQLPEEGLKFMVYLQKENIIDESGMPKERFSAEFPKEGPSILRIQQVVRGDSAAYFCASSPLGTGDQPQHFGDGTRLSIL.

The rearrangement links TRBV27 to TRBJ1-1, with D possibly matching TRBD1 (5 bases). Deletions cut 1 base from V and 0 bases from J, with 12 bases between. CDR1 is MNHEY and CDR2 is SMNVEV in the germline V gene (reference sequence). CDR3 length equals 16 residues. CDR3: CASSLYSPGLNTEAFF. CDR3 coding DNA: TGTGCCAGCAGTTTATACAGTCCAGGGCTGAACACTGAAGCTTTCTTT.

The V call is TRBV3-1 (or the pseudogene TRBV3-2), the J call TRBJ2-1; TRBD2 might be the D (6 bases). This CDR3 comprises 20 residues. CDR1 is LGHDT and CDR2 is YNNKEL in the germline V gene (reference sequence). The V and J ends lost 4 bases and 0 bases respectively, with 25 bases between them. The DNA for the CDR3 is TGTGCCAGCAGCCCCCGACTAGGGCGTAGGGAACGGAGCTCCTACAATGAGCAGTTCTTC. The encoded protein is CASSPRLGRRERSSYNEQFF.

CDR3 in DNA: TGTGCCAGCAGTTTCTTGGGACAGGGGATTAATGAAAAACTGTTTTTT. It specifies CASSFLGQGINEKLFF. This chain links TRBV28 with TRBJ1-4; 10 nucleotides align to TRBD1. V lost 3 bases to trimming and J lost 4 bases; unmatched junction nucleotides: 5. In germline, CDR1 is MDHEN, CDR2 SYDVKM. The CDR3 runs to 16 residues.

This chain connects TRBV27 to TRBJ1-2; 12 positions agree with TRBD1. The CDR3 is made up of 14 amino acids. Looked up from germline, CDR1 is MNHEY and CDR2 is SMNVEV (reference sequence). The V and J ends lost 3 bases and 6 bases, in that order; junction bases with no gene match: 2. The CDR3 DNA is TGTGCCAGCAGTTTGGGACAGGGGGCCAATGGCTACACCTTC. Residues: CASSLGQGANGYTF.

A remark on this clone: Other DNA sequences in the same sample also yield this CDR3. The chain carries TRBV9 and TRBJ2-3; 11 positions agree with TRBD2. Looked up from germline, CDR1 is SGDLS and CDR2 is YYNGEE. V gave up 4 bases and J gave up 0 bases; unmatched junction bases: 4. The CDR3 covers 16 residues. The CDR3 DNA reads TGTGCCAGCAGCTCGGGGACTAGCGGAAGCACAGATACGCAGTATTTT. Protein sequence: CASSSGTSGSTDTQYF. Drawing the rest from reference TRBV9 and TRBJ2-3, the complete variable domain is DSGVTQTPKHLITATGQRVTLRCSPRSGDLSVYWYQQSLDQGLQFLIQYYNGEERAKGNILERFSAQQFPDLHSELNLSSLELGDSALYFCASSSGTSGSTDTQYFGPGTRLTVL.

The gene calls are TRBV27 and TRBJ2-7; TRBD1 matches at 7 bases. This CDR3 has 15 residues. V gave up 6 bases and J gave up 10 bases; unmatched junction bases: 18. Germline V gene data show CDR1 as MNHEY and CDR2 as SMNVEV (reference sequence). The CDR3 loop is CASSFAGTEARFQYF. In DNA form, the CDR3 reads TGTGCCAGCAGCTTTGCCGGGACAGAGGCAAGGTTTCAGTACTTC.

The chain joins TRBV5-1 to TRBJ2-2; no reliable D call. This CDR3 comprises 17 residues. From germline, CDR1 is SGHRS and CDR2 YFSETQ. V lost 1 base and J lost 1, with 14 bases in between. CDR3 coding DNA: TGCGCCAGCAGCTTGTTTGGAGTATCCTTGAACACCGGGGAGCTGTTTTTT. This encodes CASSLFGVSLNTGELFF.

The rearrangement links TRBV3-1 (or the pseudogene TRBV3-2) to TRBJ2-2; D might be TRBD2 (6 bases). The germline V gene has CDR1 LGHDT and CDR2 YNNKEL (reference sequence). V was cut by 0 bases and J by 1 base, with 12 bases left in between. CDR3 length: 17 residues. The CDR3 region has the DNA TGTGCCAGCAGCCAAGAAGGGGCGGGAAAGAACACCGGGGAGCTGTTTTTT. Residues: CASSQEGAGKNTGELFF.

This clone was detected once. J is TRBJ2-1 and V is TRBV19; 12 bases map to TRBD2. V dropped 3 bases and J dropped 7; count of bases not matched to a gene: 7. The V gene's germline CDR1 is LNHDA and CDR2 SQIVND (reference sequence). The CDR3 runs to 16 residues. CDR3 sequence reads: CASSIGLAGGLNEQFF. The CDR3 DNA reads as TGTGCCAGTAGTATCGGCCTAGCGGGAGGGCTTAATGAGCAGTTCTTC.